Listed below are T cell receptor beta chains from one sample, sequenced in a study of CXCR3-negative and CXCR3-positive naive CD8 T cells. TCRdb reprocessed the 5' RACE reads and stores each CDR3 protein as one record, lacking DNA. The sample's table shows tens of thousands of distinct CDR3 sequences. Sequencing used naive CXCR3- CD8+ T cells from blood. The receptors come from a human donor in good health. Some clones in this sample may be carry-over from other donors' samples. Both conserved end residues are part of each CDR3. Expanded clones get a size class; other rows say once, few or many, or leave the size out.

clone_size	v_call	j_call	cdr3_aa
NA	TRBV29-1	TRBJ2-5	CSTALDWGVGTQYF
NA	TRBV28	TRBJ2-3	CASSSLRSTGTSGAYSTDTQYF
NA	TRBV11-2	TRBJ2-7	CASSVRSENSYEQYF
NA	TRBV7-2	TRBJ2-2	CASRISASGELFF
NA	TRBV14	TRBJ2-3	CASSQVSDTQYF
NA	TRBV5-6	TRBJ2-1	CASSLGTGYNEQFF
NA	TRBV28	TRBJ2-4	CASSNWTGENIQYF
NA	TRBV7-9	TRBJ1-1	CASPSRTGEIEAFF
NA	TRBV29-1	TRBJ2-2	CSVEGHSGAGELFF
NA	TRBV11-2	TRBJ2-3	CASSLGPTDTQYF
NA	TRBV14	TRBJ1-2	CASSWTGVIYGYTF
NA	TRBV6-4	TRBJ2-3	CASSDRAGGTDTQYF
NA	TRBV20-1	TRBJ2-7	CSASWKAFEQYF
NA	TRBV29-1	TRBJ1-1	CSVEIAGTEAFF
NA	TRBV28	TRBJ2-7	CASEGGRSEQYF
NA	TRBV6-4	TRBJ2-3	CASSESPWGTQYF
NA	TRBV12-3/TRBV12-4	TRBJ1-1	CASSPFLFDLAFF
NA	TRBV13	TRBJ2-5	CASSPPDHRETQYF
NA	TRBV7-2	TRBJ1-5	CASSLVGMGQSYQPQHF
NA	TRBV7-3	TRBJ1-5	CASSLLKRGNQPQHF
NA	TRBV7-9	TRBJ2-7	CASSLVSGDSYEQYF
NA	TRBV6-6	TRBJ2-7	CASTSSSYEQYF
NA	TRBV12-3/TRBV12-4	TRBJ2-5	CASGSGAGQETQYF
NA	TRBV12-3/TRBV12-4	TRBJ2-7	CASRASGGHEQYF
NA	TRBV3-1	TRBJ2-1	CASSYEVGNEQFF
NA	TRBV6-5	TRBJ1-1	CASSSRTHTEAFF
NA	TRBV28	TRBJ2-7	CASSNSYEQYF
NA	TRBV7-6	TRBJ1-1	CASNNRGTEAFF
medium-sized	TRBV6-2/TRBV6-3	TRBJ2-2	CASRATETGELFF
NA	TRBV4-2	TRBJ2-7	CASSQGGPEAYEQYF
NA	TRBV6-5	TRBJ2-1	CASSYVATHEQFF
NA	TRBV28	TRBJ2-1	CASGMSGAPDNEQFF
NA	TRBV28	TRBJ2-7	CASSPGLAGFTSYEQYF
NA	TRBV29-1	TRBJ1-2	CSVELQGFYGYTF
NA	TRBV28	TRBJ2-7	CASSPWGTGEQYF
NA	TRBV5-1	TRBJ2-1	CASSSGTSGSNYNEQFF
NA	TRBV23-1	TRBJ2-3	CASSQRLDTDTQYF
NA	TRBV28	TRBJ1-1	CASRYRGSTEAFF
NA	TRBV5-1	TRBJ1-1	CASSFWPQGGNTEAFF
NA	TRBV25-1	TRBJ2-1	CASSGTRTEVLWNEQFF
NA	TRBV28	TRBJ2-1	CASNRLAGGNYNEQFF
NA	TRBV29-1	TRBJ2-7	CSVEVYKDRFYEQYF
NA	TRBV12-3/TRBV12-4	TRBJ2-7	CASSLSPRQTYEQYF
NA	TRBV10-3	TRBJ2-5	CAIKSGTGGQETQYF
NA	TRBV21-1	TRBJ2-3	CASSKGRAPDTQYF
NA	TRBV6-2/TRBV6-3	TRBJ2-3	CASSSRAGGGGTDTQYF
NA	TRBV19	TRBJ2-5	CASSIRAGEDGETQYF